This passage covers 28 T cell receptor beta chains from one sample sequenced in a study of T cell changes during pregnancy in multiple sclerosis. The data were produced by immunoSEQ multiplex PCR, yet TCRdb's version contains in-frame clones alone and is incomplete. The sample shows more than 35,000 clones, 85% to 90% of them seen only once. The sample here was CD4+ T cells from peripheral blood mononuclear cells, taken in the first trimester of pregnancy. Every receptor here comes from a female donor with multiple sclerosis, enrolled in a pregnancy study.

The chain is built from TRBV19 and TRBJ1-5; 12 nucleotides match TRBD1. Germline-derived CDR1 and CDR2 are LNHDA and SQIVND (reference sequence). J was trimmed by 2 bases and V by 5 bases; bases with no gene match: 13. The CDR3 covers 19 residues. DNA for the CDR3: TGTGCCAGTAGTTGGGGGTTGGGACAGGGGGCGAGGGGCAATCAGCCCCAGCATTTT. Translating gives CASSWGLGQGARGNQPQHF.

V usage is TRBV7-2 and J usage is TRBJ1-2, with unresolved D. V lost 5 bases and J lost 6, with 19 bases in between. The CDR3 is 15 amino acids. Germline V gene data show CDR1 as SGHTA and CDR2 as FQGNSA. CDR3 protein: CASSQPGSFENGYTF. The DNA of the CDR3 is TGTGCCAGCAGCCAGCCCGGGTCTTTTGAAAATGGCTACACCTTC.

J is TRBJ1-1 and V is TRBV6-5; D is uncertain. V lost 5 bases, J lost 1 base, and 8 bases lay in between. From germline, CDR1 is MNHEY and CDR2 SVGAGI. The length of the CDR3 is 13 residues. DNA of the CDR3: TGTGCCAGCAGTCGGGGTACGAACACTGAAGCTTTCTTT. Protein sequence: CASSRGTNTEAFF.

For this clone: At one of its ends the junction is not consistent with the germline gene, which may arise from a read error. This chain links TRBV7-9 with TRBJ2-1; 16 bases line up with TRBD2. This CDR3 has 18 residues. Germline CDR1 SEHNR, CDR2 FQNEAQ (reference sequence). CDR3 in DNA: TGTGCCAGCAGCCTAGCTCCGGGACTAGCGGGAGGGAGCAATGAGCAGTTCTTC. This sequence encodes CASSLAPGLAGGSNEQFF.

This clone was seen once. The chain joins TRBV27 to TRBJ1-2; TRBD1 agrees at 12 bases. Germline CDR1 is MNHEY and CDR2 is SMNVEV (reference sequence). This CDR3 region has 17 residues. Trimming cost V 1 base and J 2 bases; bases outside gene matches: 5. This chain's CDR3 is CASSLYPGQGANYGYTF. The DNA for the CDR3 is TGTGCCAGCAGTTTATACCCGGGACAGGGGGCGAACTATGGCTACACCTTC.

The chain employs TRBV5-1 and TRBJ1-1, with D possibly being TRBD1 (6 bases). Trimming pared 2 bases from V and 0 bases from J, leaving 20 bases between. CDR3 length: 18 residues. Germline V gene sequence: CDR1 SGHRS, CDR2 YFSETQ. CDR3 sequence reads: CASSFGATGIGLNTEAFF. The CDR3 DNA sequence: TGCGCCAGCAGCTTCGGAGCTACAGGGATTGGCTTGAACACTGAAGCTTTCTTT. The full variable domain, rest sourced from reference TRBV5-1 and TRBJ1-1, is KAGVTQTPRYLIKTRGQQVTLSCSPISGHRSVSWYQQTPGQGLQFLFEYFSETQRNKGNFPGRFSGRQFSNSRSEMNVSTLELGDSALYLCASSFGATGIGLNTEAFFGQGTRLTVV.

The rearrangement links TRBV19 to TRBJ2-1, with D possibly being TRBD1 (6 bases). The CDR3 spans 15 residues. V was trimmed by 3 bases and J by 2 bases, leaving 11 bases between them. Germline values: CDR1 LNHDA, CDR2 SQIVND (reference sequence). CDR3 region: CASSILQGTYNEQFF. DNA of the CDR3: TGTGCCAGTAGTATTTTACAGGGAACCTACAATGAGCAGTTCTTC.

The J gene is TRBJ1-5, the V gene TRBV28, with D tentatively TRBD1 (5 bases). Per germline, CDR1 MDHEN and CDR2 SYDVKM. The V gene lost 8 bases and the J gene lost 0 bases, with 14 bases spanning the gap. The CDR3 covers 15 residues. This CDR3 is CASQRTPYSNQPQHF. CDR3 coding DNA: TGTGCCAGCCAGAGGACACCCTATAGCAATCAGCCCCAGCATTTT.

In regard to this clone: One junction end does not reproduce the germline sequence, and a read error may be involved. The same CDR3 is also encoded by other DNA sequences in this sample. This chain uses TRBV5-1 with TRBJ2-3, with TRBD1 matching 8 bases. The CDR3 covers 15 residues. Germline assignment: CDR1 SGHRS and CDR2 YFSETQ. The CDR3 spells CASSLWTGRTDTQYF. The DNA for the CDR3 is TGCGCCAGCAGCTTATGGACAGGGCGCACAGATACACAGTATTTT.

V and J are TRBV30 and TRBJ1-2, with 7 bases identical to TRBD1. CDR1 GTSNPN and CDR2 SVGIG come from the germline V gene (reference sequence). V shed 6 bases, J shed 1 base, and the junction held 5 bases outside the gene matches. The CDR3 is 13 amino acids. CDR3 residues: CACRTGLNYGYTF. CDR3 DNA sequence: TGTGCCTGCCGGACAGGACTTAACTATGGCTACACCTTC.

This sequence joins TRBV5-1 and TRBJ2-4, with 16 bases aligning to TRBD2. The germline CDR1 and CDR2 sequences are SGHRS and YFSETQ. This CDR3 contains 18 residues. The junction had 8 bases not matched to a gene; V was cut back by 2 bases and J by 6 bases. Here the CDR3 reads CASSFGTSGRDRGNIQYF. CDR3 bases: TGCGCCAGCAGCTTCGGGACTAGCGGGAGGGATCGCGGAAACATTCAGTACTTC.

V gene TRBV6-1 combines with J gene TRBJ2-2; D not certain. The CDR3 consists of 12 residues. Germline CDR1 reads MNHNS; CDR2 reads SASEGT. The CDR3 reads CVTHRNTGELFF. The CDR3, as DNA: TGTGTTACCCACAGGAACACCGGGGAGCTGTTTTTT.

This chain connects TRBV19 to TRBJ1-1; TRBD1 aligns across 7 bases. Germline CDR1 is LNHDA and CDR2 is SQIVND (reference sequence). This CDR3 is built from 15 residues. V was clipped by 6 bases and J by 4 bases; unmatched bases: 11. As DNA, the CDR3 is TGTGCCAGTAGCTTCATCCGGGACAGTCGCACTGAAGCTTTCTTT. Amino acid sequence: CASSFIRDSRTEAFF.

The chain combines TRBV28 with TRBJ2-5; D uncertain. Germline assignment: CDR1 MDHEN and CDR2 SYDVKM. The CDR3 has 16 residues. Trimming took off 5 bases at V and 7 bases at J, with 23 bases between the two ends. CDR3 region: CASSIPRGKKVGTQYF. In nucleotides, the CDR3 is TGTGCCAGCAGTATCCCTCGAGGCAAAAAAGTCGGGACCCAGTACTTC. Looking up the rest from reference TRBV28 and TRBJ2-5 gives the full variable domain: DVKVTQSSRYLVKRTGEKVFLECVQDMDHENMFWYRQDPGLGLRLIYFSYDVKMKEKGDIPEGYSVSREKKERFSLILESASTNQTSMYLCASSIPRGKKVGTQYFGPGTRLLVL.

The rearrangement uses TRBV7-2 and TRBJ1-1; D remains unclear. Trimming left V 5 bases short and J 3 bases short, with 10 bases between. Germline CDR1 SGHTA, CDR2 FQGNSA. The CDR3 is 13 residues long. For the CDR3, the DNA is TGTGCCAGCAGCCTAACGGAGGACACTGAAGCTTTCTTT. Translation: CASSLTEDTEAFF.

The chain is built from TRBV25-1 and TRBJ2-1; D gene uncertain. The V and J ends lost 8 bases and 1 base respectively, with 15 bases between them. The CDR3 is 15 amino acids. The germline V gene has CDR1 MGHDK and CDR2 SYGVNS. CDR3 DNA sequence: TGTGCCAGCGCACTTAACAGTTTATCCTACAATGAGCAGTTCTTC. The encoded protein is CASALNSLSYNEQFF.

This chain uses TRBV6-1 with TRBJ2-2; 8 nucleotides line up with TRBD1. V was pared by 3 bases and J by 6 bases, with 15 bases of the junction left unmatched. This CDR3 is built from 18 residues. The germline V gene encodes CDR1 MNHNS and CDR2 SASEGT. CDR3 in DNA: TGTGCCAGCAGTGATCTTATGGGCCTCATGACAGGGGCCGGGGAGCTGTTTTTT. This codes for CASSDLMGLMTGAGELFF.

The CDR3 DNA sequence: TGTGCCAGTAGTGCTTCGCGGATGGGGGCAGGGTCTTATGGCTACACCTTC. This gives the protein CASSASRMGAGSYGYTF. V usage is TRBV19 and J usage is TRBJ1-2; a weak D match, TRBD1 (6 bases). Germline V gene sequence: CDR1 LNHDA, CDR2 SQIVND (reference sequence). The CDR3 spans 17 residues. V was pared by 5 bases and J by 5 bases, with 24 bases between. Using reference TRBV19 and TRBJ1-2 for the parts outside the CDR3, the full variable domain is DGGITQSPKYLFRKEGQNVTLSCEQNLNHDAMYWYRQDPGQGLRLIYYSQIVNDFQKGDIAEGYSVSREKKESFPLTVTSAQKNPTAFYLCASSASRMGAGSYGYTFGSGTRLTVV.

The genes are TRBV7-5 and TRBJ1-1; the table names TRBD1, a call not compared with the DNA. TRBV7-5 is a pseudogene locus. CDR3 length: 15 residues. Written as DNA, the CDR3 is TGTGTCAGAAGCTTAACCCAGGGGGTAGGAGGGAAAGCTTTCTTT. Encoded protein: CVRSLTQGVGGKAFF.

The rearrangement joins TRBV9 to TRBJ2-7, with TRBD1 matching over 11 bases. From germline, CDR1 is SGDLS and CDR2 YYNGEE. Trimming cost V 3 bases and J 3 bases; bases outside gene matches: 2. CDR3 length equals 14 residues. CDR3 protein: CASSAGTGGYEQYF. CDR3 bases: TGTGCCAGCAGCGCTGGGACAGGGGGCTACGAGCAGTACTTC.

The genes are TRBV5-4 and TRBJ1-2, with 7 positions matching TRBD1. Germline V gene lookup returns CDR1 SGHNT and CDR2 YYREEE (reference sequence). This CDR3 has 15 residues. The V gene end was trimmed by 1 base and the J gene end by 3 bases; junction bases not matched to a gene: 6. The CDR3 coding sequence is TGTGCCAGCAGCTTGACAGGGGTCAAGGACTATGGCTACACCTTC. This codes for CASSLTGVKDYGYTF.

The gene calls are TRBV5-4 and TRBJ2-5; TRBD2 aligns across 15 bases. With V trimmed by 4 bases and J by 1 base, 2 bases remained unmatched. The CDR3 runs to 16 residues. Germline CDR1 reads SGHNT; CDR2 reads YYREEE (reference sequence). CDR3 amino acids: CASSGTSGRPQETQYF. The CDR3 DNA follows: TGTGCCAGCAGCGGGACTAGCGGGAGGCCCCAAGAGACCCAGTACTTC.

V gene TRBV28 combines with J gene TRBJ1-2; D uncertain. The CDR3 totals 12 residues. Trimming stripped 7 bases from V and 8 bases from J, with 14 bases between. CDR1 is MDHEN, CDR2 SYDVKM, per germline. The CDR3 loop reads CASTRTGKGYTF. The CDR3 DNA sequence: TGTGCCAGCACCCGAACCGGGAAGGGCTACACCTTC.

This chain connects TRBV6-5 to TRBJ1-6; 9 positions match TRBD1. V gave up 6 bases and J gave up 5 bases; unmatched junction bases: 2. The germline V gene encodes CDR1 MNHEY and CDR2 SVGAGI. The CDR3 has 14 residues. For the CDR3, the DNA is TGTGCCAGCAGCCGGGACAGGGATAATTCACCCCTCCACTTT. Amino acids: CASSRDRDNSPLHF.

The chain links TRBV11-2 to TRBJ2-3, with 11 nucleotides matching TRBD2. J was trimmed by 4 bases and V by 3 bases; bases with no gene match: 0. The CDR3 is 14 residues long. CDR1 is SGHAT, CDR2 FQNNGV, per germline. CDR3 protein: CASSLGLAADTQYF. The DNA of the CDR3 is TGTGCCAGCAGCTTGGGACTAGCGGCAGATACGCAGTATTTT.

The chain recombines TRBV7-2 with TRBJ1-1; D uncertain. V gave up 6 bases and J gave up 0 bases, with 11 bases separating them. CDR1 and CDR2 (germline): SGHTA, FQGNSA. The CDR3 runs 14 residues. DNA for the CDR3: TGTGCCAGCAGTACATCCCCCATGAACACTGAAGCTTTCTTT. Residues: CASSTSPMNTEAFF.

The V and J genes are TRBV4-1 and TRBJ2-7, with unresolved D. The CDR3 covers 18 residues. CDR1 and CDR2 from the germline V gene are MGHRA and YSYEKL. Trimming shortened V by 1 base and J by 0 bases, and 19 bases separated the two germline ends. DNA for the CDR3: TGCGCCAGCAGCCAAGGAGGATCGGATTTCCGGAGCTCCTACGAGCAGTACTTC. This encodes CASSQGGSDFRSSYEQYF.

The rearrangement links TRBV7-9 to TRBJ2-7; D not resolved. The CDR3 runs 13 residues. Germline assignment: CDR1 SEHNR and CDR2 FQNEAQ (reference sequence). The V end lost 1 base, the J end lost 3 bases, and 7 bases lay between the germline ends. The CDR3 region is CASSLDPHYEQYF. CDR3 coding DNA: TGTGCCAGCAGCTTAGATCCCCACTACGAGCAGTACTTC.